This section outlines one TCR beta chain sequence together with its context. What it binds is unknown. With 5 bases clipped from V and 0 bases from J, the junction kept 7 bases outside the gene matches. Germline assignment: CDR1 SGHTA and CDR2 FQGTGA. The CDR3 runs to 16 residues. The data stem from a study of cytomegalovirus exposure and HLA in healthy donors. A multiplex PCR was run with 60 Vbeta primers and 13 Jbeta primers. The method was immunoSEQ multiplex PCR; TCRdb's version includes in-frame clones alone and lacks a portion of them. The table lists over 80,000 clones, 60% to 85% of them singletons. Regarding the study as a whole: Immune exposure information comprised only CMV serostatus.

Sequenced sample: PBMCs. V and J are TRBV7-3 and TRBJ2-5; 9 nucleotides line up with TRBD2. The TCR originated in a man aged 55 to 69 in good health and CMV-seropositive. CDR3 in amino acids: CASSPRAGGYQETQYF. Written as DNA, the CDR3 is TGTGCCAGCAGCCCTCGAGCGGGGGGCTACCAAGAGACCCAGTACTTC.